This T cell receptor beta chain was captured in a study of Ad26.COV2.S vaccination and SARS-CoV-2 variants. Findings and limits, study-wide: CD8+ and CD4+ T cells specific for spike reportedly responded with substantial breadth after vaccination. Possible underestimation of total T cell responses by the TCR breadth and depth analyses was noted. Spike-specific TCR breadth was greater in vaccine than placebo recipients. Those who received vaccine or placebo ended up with similar non-spike TCR breadth.

Assay: immunoSEQ multiplex PCR; the TCRdb copy retains only in-frame clones and omits some. Among roughly 380,000 clones listed, 92% were seen once. V was clipped by 3 bases and J by 3 bases; unmatched bases: 6. Germline V gene sequence: CDR1 LNHNV, CDR2 YYDKDF (reference sequence). The CDR3 has 16 amino acids. This clone was detected a few times. The antigen is unknown. This TCR came from a human donor who had recovered from COVID-19. This rearrangement joins TRBV15 to TRBJ2-1; TRBD1 aligns across 9 bases. Sequenced material: peripheral blood, taken after recovery from COVID-19. The CDR3 DNA reads as TGTGCCACCAGCAGGGGGGGACAGGGAAACTACAATGAGCAGTTCTTC. It translates to CATSRGGQGNYNEQFF.